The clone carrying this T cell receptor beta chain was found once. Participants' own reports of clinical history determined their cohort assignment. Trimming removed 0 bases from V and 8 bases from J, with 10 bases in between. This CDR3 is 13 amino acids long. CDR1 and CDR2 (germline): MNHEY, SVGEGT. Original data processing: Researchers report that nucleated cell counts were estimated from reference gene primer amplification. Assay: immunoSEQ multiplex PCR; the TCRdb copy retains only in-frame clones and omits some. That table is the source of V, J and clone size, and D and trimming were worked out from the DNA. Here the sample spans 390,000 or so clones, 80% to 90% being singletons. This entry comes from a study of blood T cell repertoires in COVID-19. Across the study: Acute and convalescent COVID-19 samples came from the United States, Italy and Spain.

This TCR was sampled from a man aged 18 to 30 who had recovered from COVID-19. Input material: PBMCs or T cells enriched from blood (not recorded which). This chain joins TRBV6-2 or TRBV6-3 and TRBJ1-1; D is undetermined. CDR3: CASSYSFIMEAFF. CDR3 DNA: TGTGCCAGCAGTTACTCGTTCATCATGGAAGCTTTCTTT.